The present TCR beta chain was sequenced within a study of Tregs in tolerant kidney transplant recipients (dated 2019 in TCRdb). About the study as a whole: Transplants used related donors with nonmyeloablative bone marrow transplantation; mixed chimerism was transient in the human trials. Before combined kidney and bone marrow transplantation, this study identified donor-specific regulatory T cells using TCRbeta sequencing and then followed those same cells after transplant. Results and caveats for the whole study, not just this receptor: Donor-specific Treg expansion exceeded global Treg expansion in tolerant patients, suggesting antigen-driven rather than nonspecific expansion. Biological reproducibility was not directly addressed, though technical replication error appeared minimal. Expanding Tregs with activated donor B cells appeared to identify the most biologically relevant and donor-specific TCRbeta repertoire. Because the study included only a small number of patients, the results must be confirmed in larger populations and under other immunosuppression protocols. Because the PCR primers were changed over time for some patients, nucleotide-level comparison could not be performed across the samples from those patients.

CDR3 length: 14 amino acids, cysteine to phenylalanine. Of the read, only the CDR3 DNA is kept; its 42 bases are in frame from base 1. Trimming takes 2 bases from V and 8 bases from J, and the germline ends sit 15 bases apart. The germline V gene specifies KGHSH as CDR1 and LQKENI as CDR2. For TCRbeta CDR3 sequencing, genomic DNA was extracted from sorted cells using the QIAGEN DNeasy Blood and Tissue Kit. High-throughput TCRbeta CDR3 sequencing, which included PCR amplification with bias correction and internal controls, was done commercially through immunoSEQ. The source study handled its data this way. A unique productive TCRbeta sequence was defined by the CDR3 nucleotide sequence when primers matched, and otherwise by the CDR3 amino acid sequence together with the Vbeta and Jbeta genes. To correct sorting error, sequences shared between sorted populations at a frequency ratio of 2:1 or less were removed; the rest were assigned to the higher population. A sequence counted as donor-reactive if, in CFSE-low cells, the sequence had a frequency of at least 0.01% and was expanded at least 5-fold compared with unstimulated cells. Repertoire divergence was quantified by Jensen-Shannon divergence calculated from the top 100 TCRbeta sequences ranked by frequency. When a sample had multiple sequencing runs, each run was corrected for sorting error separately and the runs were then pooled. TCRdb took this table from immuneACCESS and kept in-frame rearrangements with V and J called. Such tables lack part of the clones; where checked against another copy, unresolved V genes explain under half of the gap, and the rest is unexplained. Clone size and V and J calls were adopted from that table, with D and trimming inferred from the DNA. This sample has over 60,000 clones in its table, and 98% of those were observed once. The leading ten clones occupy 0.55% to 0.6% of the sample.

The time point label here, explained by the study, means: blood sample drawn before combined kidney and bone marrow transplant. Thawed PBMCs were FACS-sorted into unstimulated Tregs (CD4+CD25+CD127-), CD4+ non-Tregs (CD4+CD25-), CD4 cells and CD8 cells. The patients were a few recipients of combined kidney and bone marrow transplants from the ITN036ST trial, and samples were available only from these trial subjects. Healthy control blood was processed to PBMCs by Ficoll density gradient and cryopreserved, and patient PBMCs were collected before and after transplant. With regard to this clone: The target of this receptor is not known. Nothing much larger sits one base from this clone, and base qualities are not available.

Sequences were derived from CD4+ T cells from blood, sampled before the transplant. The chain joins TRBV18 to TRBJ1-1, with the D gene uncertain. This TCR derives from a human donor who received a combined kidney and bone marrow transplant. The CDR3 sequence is CASSPSRGYEEAFF. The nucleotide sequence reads TGTGCCAGCTCACCAAGCCGGGGATATGAGGAAGCTTTCTTT.